The rows below give T cell receptor beta chains drawn from one sample of a study of vaccination effects on CD4 cells after COVID-19. Libraries were prepared by immunoSEQ multiplex PCR; TCRdb keeps only in-frame clonotypes and omits some of them. The sample consists of more than 25,000 clones, around 75% of them appearing once. Which antigens these TCRs recognize remains unknown. The specimen comprised CD4+ T cells from PBMCs cultured with SARS-CoV-2 spike peptides, sampled after COVID-19 vaccination. The receptors were sampled from a human donor who received a COVID-19 vaccine. Some clones in this sample may be carry-over from other donors' samples. Each CDR3 is given with its conserved first and last residue. D genes are given only for firm matches. Clone size, where shown, is once, few, many, or a class for clones that have expanded.

V	D	size	J	DNA	CDR3
TRBV5-6	-	-	TRBJ1-4	TGTGCCAGCAGCTTGTGGAGCACCAATGAAAAACTGTTTTTT	CASSLWSTNEKLFF
TRBV2	-	-	TRBJ2-5	TGTGCCAGCCGTATGTGGCCGGGCGTCGAGACCCAGTACTTC	CASRMWPGVETQYF
TRBV28	TRBD2	once	TRBJ2-1	TGTGCCAGCAGGGGGGGGGCCTACAATGAGCAGTTCTTC	CASRGGAYNEQFF
TRBV7-3	TRBD2	-	TRBJ2-3	TGTGCCAGCAGCTTAAGGGCTAGCGGGGGGACTAGCACAGATACGCAGTATTTT	CASSLRASGGTSTDTQYF
TRBV19	TRBD1	-	TRBJ1-4	TGTGCCAGTAGTATCCAAAGACAGGGTGCTAATGAAAAACTGTTTTTT	CASSIQRQGANEKLFF
TRBV25-1	-	-	TRBJ1-1	TGTGCCAGCAGCACAAAGGGGAACACTGAAGCTTTCTTT	CASSTKGNTEAFF
TRBV24-1	-	-	TRBJ1-2	TGTGCCACCAGTGATTTGCTAGGCTACACCTTC	CATSDLLGYTF
TRBV29-1	-	few	TRBJ2-5	TGCAGCGTTCTACACGTAAAAGAGACCCAGTACTTC	CSVLHVKETQYF
TRBV18	-	-	TRBJ1-5	TGTGCCAGCTCACCCTCTCAGGGAAGCAATCAGCCCCAGCATTTT	CASSPSQGSNQPQHF
TRBV19	TRBD1	-	TRBJ1-6	TGTGCCAGCTTGGGGGGGACAGTCTATAATTCACCCCTCCACTTT	CASLGGTVYNSPLHF
TRBV6-6	-	-	TRBJ1-5	TGTGCCAGCAGCCGCCGACCCAATCAGCCCCAGCATTTT	CASSRRPNQPQHF
TRBV7-2	-	-	TRBJ2-3	TGTGCCAGCAGCTTAAGCTTCAGCACAGATACGCAGTATTTT	CASSLSFSTDTQYF
TRBV5-1	TRBD1	-	TRBJ1-4	TGCGCCAGCAGCTTGGGGACAGGTCGTTATGAAAAACTGTTTTTT	CASSLGTGRYEKLFF
TRBV12-5	TRBD1	-	TRBJ1-1	TGTGCTAGTGGTCCCTTTACAGGGGTGGTTGAAGCTTTCTTT	CASGPFTGVVEAFF
TRBV2	TRBD1	-	TRBJ1-5	TGTGCCAGCAGCCTACAGGGGCTGGATCAGCCCCAGCATTTT	CASSLQGLDQPQHF
TRBV5-8	-	-	TRBJ2-5	TGTGCCAGCTCGGGACAAGGGGGATACCAAGAGACCCAGTACTTC	CASSGQGGYQETQYF
TRBV5-8	-	-	TRBJ2-2	TGTGCCAGCAGCTTGACCACTTATTCCGGGAGCTTGATTTTT	CASSLTTYSGSLIF
TRBV30	TRBD1	once	TRBJ1-2	TGTGCCTGGAGTGTACGGCAGGGGGCGAGGGGTGGCTACACCTTC	CAWSVRQGARGGYTF
TRBV19	-	-	TRBJ2-6	TGTGCCAGTAGTCCCCTCTCTGGGGCCAACGTCCTGACTTTC	CASSPLSGANVLTF
TRBV19	-	-	TRBJ1-1	TGTGCCAGTAGGAAGGGATCTATAAACACTGAAGCTTTCTTT	CASRKGSINTEAFF
TRBV28	TRBD1	few	TRBJ1-4	TGTGCCAGCAGTGTAATCGGGACAGGGGACGAAAAACTGTTTTTT	CASSVIGTGDEKLFF
TRBV5-1	-	-	TRBJ2-3	TGCGCCAGCTTCCGACAGGAAAAGCAAGATACGCAGTATTTT	CASFRQEKQDTQYF
TRBV4-1	TRBD2	-	TRBJ2-3	TGCGCCAGCAGCCAAGTCCCCTCTTGGAGCGGGGCTAGCACAGATACGCAGTATTTT	CASSQVPSWSGASTDTQYF
TRBV7-9	-	-	TRBJ1-1	TGTGCCAGCAGCTTATTGAAATTTGAAGCTTTCTTT	CASSLLKFEAFF
TRBV5-5	-	-	TRBJ1-1	TGTGCCAGCAGCTTTGCCCGGGGTACTGAAGCTTTCTTT	CASSFARGTEAFF
TRBV4-1	TRBD1	-	TRBJ1-5	TGCGCCAGCAGCCAAGCCTTCACAGGGGGAAGCAATCAGCCCCAGCATTTT	CASSQAFTGGSNQPQHF
TRBV6-5	-	once	TRBJ1-6	TGTGCCAGCAGTTACGATGGAGCTAGTAGTTCACCCCTCCACTTT	CASSYDGASSSPLHF
TRBV20-1	-	-	TRBJ2-5	TGCAGTGCTATATTGGAGACCCAGTACTTC	CSAILETQYF
TRBV6-5	-	-	TRBJ2-5	TGTGCCAGCAGTTCTCCCGGGGGAAGGGAGACCCAGTACTTC	CASSSPGGRETQYF
TRBV6-1	-	-	TRBJ1-1	TGTGCCAGCAGTGAAGTCGTTGCTGAAGCTTTCTTT	CASSEVVAEAFF
TRBV6-2/TRBV6-3	TRBD2	-	TRBJ2-5	TGTGCCAGCAGTTACCGCAGCGGGGACCAAGAGACCCAGTACTTC	CASSYRSGDQETQYF
TRBV4-1	TRBD1	-	TRBJ2-5	TGCGCCAGCAGCCAGGATGGACAGGGGGAGACCCAGTACTTC	CASSQDGQGETQYF
TRBV6-2/TRBV6-3	-	once	TRBJ2-5	TGTGCCAGCAGTTCAGGACACCGGGGGTTGGAGACCCAGTACTTC	CASSSGHRGLETQYF
TRBV6-5	-	once	TRBJ1-3	TGTGCCAGCAGGCCTACAGGGATTGGAAACACCATATATTTT	CASRPTGIGNTIYF
TRBV6-6	TRBD1	few	TRBJ2-6	TGTGCCAGCAGTGGGACAGGACCAGGGGCCAACGTCCTGACTTTC	CASSGTGPGANVLTF
TRBV18	-	few	TRBJ2-3	TGTGCCAGCTCACCGGGTATAGGGAGCACAGATACGCAGTATTTT	CASSPGIGSTDTQYF
TRBV11-2	-	-	TRBJ2-1	TGTGCCAGCACCTTCGGGGGCAATGAGCAGTTCTTC	CASTFGGNEQFF
TRBV7-2	-	-	TRBJ2-5	TGTGCCAGCAGCTTAGGAGAGACTCCTCGGTCGCGGGAGACCCAGTACTTC	CASSLGETPRSRETQYF
TRBV6-6	-	-	TRBJ1-5	TGTGCCAGCAGTCCCGACACTGGCAATCAGCCCCAGCATTTT	CASSPDTGNQPQHF
TRBV10-3	TRBD1	-	TRBJ2-3	TGTGCCATCAGTGAGTCGTCCGGGACAGGGTTTACAGATACGCAGTATTTT	CAISESSGTGFTDTQYF
TRBV9	-	-	TRBJ1-1	TGTGCCAGCAGCGTATCAGGGAACACTGAAGCTTTCTTT	CASSVSGNTEAFF
TRBV6-2/TRBV6-3	-	few	TRBJ1-1	TGTGCCAGCAGTTACCCGAGACCCGAAGCTTTCTTT	CASSYPRPEAFF
TRBV20-1	-	-	TRBJ2-5	TGCAGTGCCACCGGGACAAAGACCCAGTACTTC	CSATGTKTQYF
TRBV5-1	-	-	TRBJ1-4	TGCGCCAGCAGGCCCGGGCGATCGACTAATGAAAAACTGTTTTTT	CASRPGRSTNEKLFF
TRBV6-5	-	-	TRBJ2-1	TGTGCCAGCAGTTACCAGTCCTACAATGAGCAGTTCTTC	CASSYQSYNEQFF
TRBV2	-	-	TRBJ1-2	TGTGCCAGCACCGCGCAGAACTATGGCTACACCTTC	CASTAQNYGYTF